These 11 T cell receptor beta chains were sequenced from one sample in a study of cytomegalovirus exposure and HLA in healthy donors. 13 Jbeta primers and 60 Vbeta primers were used for the PCR. Clones were sequenced by immunoSEQ multiplex PCR, and TCRdb holds only the in-frame ones, with some missing. Altogether around 200,000 clones are present, roughly 79% being singletons, with the ten largest covering roughly 0.58%. The sequencing sample was made of PBMCs. These receptors all stem from a woman in her 40s in good health and CMV-seronegative.

The CDR3 nucleotides read TGTGCTAGTGGGGGGGACTACTCCCCCGAGCAGTACTTC. It specifies CASGGDYSPEQYF. The gene calls are TRBV12-5 and TRBJ2-5, with TRBD2 matching over 7 bases. Matching the DNA end better, TRBJ2-7 makes the J call doubtful. Germline CDR1 and CDR2: LGHNT and FRNRAP. The CDR3 is 13 residues long.

The CDR3 spells CASSYSNRDRAEAFF. The CDR3 DNA follows: TGTGCCAGCAGTTACTCGAACCGGGACAGGGCCGAAGCTTTCTTT. The chain recombines TRBV6-5 with TRBJ1-1; 9 bases fit TRBD1. This CDR3 contains 15 residues. Germline V lookup: CDR1 MNHEY, CDR2 SVGAGI. Losses at the gene ends were 0 bases for V and 8 bases for J; bases not matched to a gene: 7.

The rearrangement joins TRBV6-5 to TRBJ2-7; possibly TRBD2 for D (6 bases). The CDR3 has 15 residues. Trimming shortened V by 4 bases and J by 6 bases, and 19 bases separated the two germline ends. Looked up from germline, CDR1 is MNHEY and CDR2 is SVGAGI. The CDR3 reads CASSSQMWRAGEQYF. CDR3 nucleotide sequence: TGTGCCAGCAGTTCCCAGATGTGGAGGGCGGGCGAGCAGTACTTC.

J is TRBJ2-7 and V is TRBV30; perhaps TRBD1 as D (6 bases). Germline CDR1 and CDR2: GTSNPN and SVGIG (reference sequence). Trimming removed 6 bases at V and 1 base at J, with 7 bases between. The CDR3 contains 11 residues. In DNA, the CDR3 is TGTGCCTGTCAGGGGTCCTACGAGCAGTACTTC. Translating it yields CACQGSYEQYF.

This clone showed up just a few times. The chain carries TRBV6-5 and TRBJ1-5; no clear D gene. Germline CDR1 is MNHEY and CDR2 is SVGAGI. The CDR3 covers 14 residues. V was pared by 4 bases and J by 3 bases, with 10 bases between. In DNA, the CDR3 is TGTGCCAGCAGTTTTCGTAAACACAATCAGCCCCAGCATTTT. It specifies CASSFRKHNQPQHF.

This CDR3 reads CASSVRGRTEAFF. In DNA form, the CDR3 reads TGTGCCAGCAGTGTAAGGGGAAGGACTGAAGCTTTCTTT. The J gene is TRBJ1-1, the V gene TRBV25-1; TRBD1 might be the D (5 bases). The CDR3 spans 13 residues. Germline V gene lookup returns CDR1 MGHDK and CDR2 SYGVNS. The V end lost 4 bases, the J end lost 5 bases, and 11 bases lay between the germline ends.

The V gene is TRBV4-2, the J gene TRBJ1-4; TRBD1 aligns across 9 bases. CDR3 size: 14 residues. Germline CDR1 is LGHNA and CDR2 is YNFKEQ. J lost 8 bases, V lost 4 bases, and 5 bases had no gene match. The CDR3 loop is CASSPSTGGEKLFF. The CDR3 nucleotides read TGTGCCAGCAGCCCCTCGACAGGGGGAGAAAAACTGTTTTTT.

The chain couples TRBV7-2 to TRBJ1-1, with 10 bases that match TRBD1. Germline CDR1 reads SGHTA; CDR2 reads FQGNSA. The V gene end was trimmed by 3 bases and the J gene end by 6 bases; junction bases not matched to a gene: 7. The CDR3 consists of 15 residues. CDR3 bases: TGTGCCAGCAGCTTGAACCGGGACAGGGGCGCTGAAGCTTTCTTT. Its translation: CASSLNRDRGAEAFF.

The chain couples TRBV7-3 to TRBJ2-7; D is unclear. V was pared by 2 bases and J by 2 bases, with 13 bases between. The germline V gene has CDR1 SGHTA and CDR2 FQGTGA. The CDR3 consists of 15 residues. In nucleotides, the CDR3 is TGTGCCAGCAGCTTAGTACAAATAAAGACCTACGAGCAGTACTTC. Translated: CASSLVQIKTYEQYF.

The rearrangement uses TRBV4-1 and TRBJ2-7, with 10 bases identical to TRBD2. From germline, CDR1 is MGHRA and CDR2 YSYEKL. The V and J ends lost 0 bases and 3 bases, in that order; junction bases with no gene match: 8. This CDR3 region has 17 residues. The CDR3 spells CASSQDPTTSGDYEQYF. The CDR3 region has the DNA TGCGCCAGCAGCCAAGATCCCACTACTAGCGGGGACTACGAGCAGTACTTC.

The rearrangement links TRBV13 to TRBJ2-7, with 8 bases that match TRBD1. Trimming removed 5 bases from V and 6 bases from J; junction bases left unmatched: 9. Germline CDR1 and CDR2: PRHDT and FYEKMQ (reference sequence). The CDR3 contains 14 residues. CDR3 nucleotide sequence: TGTGCCAGCAGCGCCGGACAGGGTATTGGCGAGCAGTACTTC. Its translation is CASSAGQGIGEQYF.